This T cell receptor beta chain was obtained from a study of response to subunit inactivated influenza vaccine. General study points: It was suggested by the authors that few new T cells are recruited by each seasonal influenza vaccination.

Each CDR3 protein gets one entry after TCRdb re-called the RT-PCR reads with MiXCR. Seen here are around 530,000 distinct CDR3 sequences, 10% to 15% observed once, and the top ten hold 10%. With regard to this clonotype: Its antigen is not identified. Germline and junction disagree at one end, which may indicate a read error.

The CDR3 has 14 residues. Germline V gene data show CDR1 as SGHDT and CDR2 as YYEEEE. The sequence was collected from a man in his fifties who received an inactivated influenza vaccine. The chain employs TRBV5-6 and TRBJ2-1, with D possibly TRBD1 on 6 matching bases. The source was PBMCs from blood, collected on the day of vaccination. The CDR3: CASSLGSVGASFHF. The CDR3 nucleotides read TGTGCCAGCAGCTTGGGATCAGTGGGGGCTTCGTTTCACTTC.